A selection of T cell receptor beta chains follows, all from one sample in a study of T cell repertoires in aging, cancer and after chemotherapy. TCRdb re-derived calls from the multiplex PCR reads in MiXCR, one entry per CDR3 protein. The top ten hold around 4.5% of the sample, which has 2,600 or so distinct CDR3 sequences, under 55% seen once. The material sequenced was blood. All receptors derive from a human donor with a solid tumor. CDR3s include the opening cysteine and the closing phenylalanine or tryptophan. A D gene is named only where the DNA matches it firmly. Only part of the rows carry a size: once, few, many, or a class if the clone is expanded.

- few TRBJ1-3 TRBV20-1 CSARGDSNTIYF TGCAGTGCTAGAGGAGACTCAAACACCATATATTTT
- - TRBJ2-1 TRBV19 CASSLWPFANNEQFF TGTGCCAGTAGTCTCTGGCCCTTCGCGAACAATGAGCAGTTCTTC
- - TRBJ1-1 TRBV19 CASSIAPEGRDTEAFF TGTGCCAGTAGTATAGCCCCGGAGGGTCGAGACACTGAAGCTTTCTTT
- few TRBJ2-6 TRBV5-6 CASSLGGSGANVLTF TGTGCCAGCAGCTTGGGAGGGTCTGGGGCCAACGTCCTGACTTTC
TRBD1 - TRBJ1-3 TRBV6-5 CASTDRGGGNTIYF TGTGCCAGCACCGACAGGGGAGGAGGAAACACCATATATTTT
TRBD2 - TRBJ2-2 TRBV6-5 CASGGSGGITGELFF TGTGCCAGCGGGGGGAGCGGGGGGATCACCGGGGAGCTGTTTTTT
- once TRBJ1-2 TRBV19 CASSPQRDYDYGYTF TGTGCCAGTAGTCCGCAAAGGGACTATGACTATGGCTACACCTTC
- - TRBJ2-7 TRBV12-3/TRBV12-4 CASSLALGTTYEQYF TGTGCCAGTAGTTTAGCGCTCGGGACCACCTACGAGCAGTACTTC
TRBD1 - TRBJ1-2 TRBV12-3/TRBV12-4 CASSFIDRGLGYTF TGTGCCAGCAGTTTCATAGACAGGGGGCTTGGCTACACCTTC
TRBD1 large TRBJ1-2 TRBV29-1 CSVGRQGDRYTF TGCAGCGTGGGGCGACAGGGGGATCGCTACACCTTC
- - TRBJ2-7 TRBV24-1 CATSDSGTDEQYF TGTGCCACCAGTGACTCCGGGACTGACGAGCAGTACTTC
- - TRBJ1-1 TRBV6-5 CASSPRGGAGMAEAFF TGTGCCAGCAGTCCGCGGGGGGGGGCTGGAATGGCTGAAGCTTTCTTT
TRBD1 few TRBJ1-6 TRBV7-9 CASSFFRTGPGSYNSPLHF TGTGCCAGCAGCTTCTTCCGGACAGGGCCAGGCTCCTATAATTCACCCCTCCACTTT